The source of this T cell receptor (beta chain) is a study of blood T cell repertoires in COVID-19. Study in general: Acute and convalescent COVID-19 specimens originated in the United States, Italy and Spain. Sample material is recorded as cDNA or gDNA derived from T cells, B-cell-depleted T cells, or PBMCs.

Source study methods: Counts of nucleated cells, estimated from reference gene primer amplification, were obtained. Measured with immunoSEQ multiplex PCR; TCRdb has only the in-frame clones, and not every one. V, J and clone size are those of that table, while D and trimming were read from the DNA. The sample yields 200,000 to 250,000 clones, about 80% seen once. This sequence was found in a woman aged 50 to 60 with acute or convalescent COVID-19. Input material: peripheral blood.

The CDR3 region has the DNA TGTGCCAGCAGCTTGTCTCCCTTACAAGAGACCCAGTACTTC. It specifies CASSLSPLQETQYF. This sequence joins TRBV5-4 and TRBJ2-5; D call uncertain. The V and J ends lost 1 base and 2 bases respectively, with 9 bases between them. Germline loops: CDR1 SGHNT, CDR2 YYREEE (reference sequence). The CDR3 runs to 14 residues.